One and the same sample provided the 9 T cell receptor beta chains below, sequenced in a study of T cells after yellow fever vaccination. MiXCR, run by TCRdb on the 5' RACE reads, gives a single entry per CDR3 protein. The sample records roughly 170,000 distinct CDR3 sequences, 6.2% being singletons. The sample was CD4+ T cells sorted from PBMCs, taken on the day of the first yellow fever vaccination. The origin of the receptors is a man between 18 and 29 years old who received the YFV17D yellow fever vaccine.

This clonotype was observed many times. The chain carries TRBV5-1 and TRBJ1-4; D gene ambiguous. CDR1 is SGHRS, CDR2 YFSETQ, per germline. Trimming left V 4 bases short and J 0 bases short, with 10 bases between. The CDR3 consists of 15 residues. The CDR3 DNA is TGCGCCAGCAGCCGGGATGGGGCAACTAATGAAAAACTGTTTTTT. It yields the protein CASSRDGATNEKLFF.

This clonotype came up a few times. The V call is TRBV11-3, the J call TRBJ1-1, with D perhaps TRBD1 (5 bases). Germline CDR1 SGHNT, CDR2 YENEEA. The CDR3 runs to 12 residues. Trimming shortened V by 4 bases and J by 8 bases, and 11 bases separated the two germline ends. The CDR3 loop is CASSSDGGEAFF. CDR3 DNA: TGTGCCAGCAGCTCCGACGGGGGAGAAGCTTTCTTT. Supplemented by reference TRBV11-3 and TRBJ1-1, the full variable domain reads EAGVVQSPRYKIIEKKQPVAFWCNPISGHNTLYWYLQNLGQGPELLIRYENEEAVDDSQLPKDRFSAERLKGVDSTLKIQPAELGDSAVYLCASSSDGGEAFFGQGTRLTVV.

The CDR3 spells CASNALAGPEETQYF. CDR3 nucleotides: TGCGCCAGCAACGCATTAGCGGGACCGGAGGAGACCCAGTACTTC. The chain carries TRBV5-1 and TRBJ2-5; 8 bases are shared with TRBD2. The CDR3 contains 15 residues. The germline V gene encodes CDR1 SGHRS and CDR2 YFSETQ. Trimming removed 6 bases from V and 5 bases from J; junction bases left unmatched: 12.

This clonotype was detected many times. The V and J genes are TRBV7-3 and TRBJ2-6; 10 nucleotides agree with TRBD1. From germline, CDR1 is SGHTA and CDR2 FQGTGA. V trimming: 5 bases; J trimming: 2 bases; junction bases outside the gene matches: 9. The CDR3 loop spans 18 amino acids. The CDR3: CASSLPGQGNAGANVLTF. CDR3 sequence (DNA): TGTGCCAGCAGCCTACCGGGACAGGGGAATGCTGGGGCCAACGTCCTGACTTTC.

The V and J genes are TRBV3-1 and TRBJ2-1, with D possibly being TRBD2 (5 bases). Germline CDR1 is LGHDT and CDR2 is YNNKEL (reference sequence). The CDR3 runs to 14 residues. With 7 bases removed from V and 4 bases from J, the gap between germline ends came to 14 bases. The CDR3 loop is CASTQEAGYNEQFF. For the CDR3, the DNA is TGTGCCAGCACCCAGGAGGCCGGGTACAATGAGCAGTTCTTC.

This clonotype has a count of ten or more. The gene calls are TRBV4-3 and TRBJ1-1, with a tentative D call TRBD1 (6 bases). The CDR3 consists of 14 residues. Trimming stripped 4 bases from V and 7 bases from J, with 16 bases between. Per germline, CDR1 LGHNA and CDR2 YSLEER. The CDR3 sequence: CASSRVEQGNEAFF. In DNA form, the CDR3 reads TGCGCCAGCAGCCGAGTTGAACAGGGTAATGAAGCTTTCTTT.

This clonotype occurred many times. The chain couples TRBV20-1 to TRBJ1-1, with no clear D. V shed 2 bases and J shed 1 base, with 11 bases lying between them. Per the germline V gene, CDR1 is DFQATT and CDR2 is SNEGSKA (reference sequence). The CDR3 totals 14 residues. CDR3: CSARRGAGNTEAFF. The CDR3 DNA reads TGCAGTGCTAGACGCGGAGCAGGGAACACTGAAGCTTTCTTT.

This clonotype was picked up many times. The chain combines TRBV4-3 with TRBJ2-7; 8 bases agree with TRBD1. The CDR3 extends over 15 amino acids. With 3 bases clipped from V and 7 bases from J, the junction kept 11 bases outside the gene matches. The germline CDR1 and CDR2 sequences are LGHNA and YSLEER. CDR3 residues: CASSHEGQGLREQYV. The CDR3 DNA follows: TGCGCCAGCAGCCACGAAGGACAGGGTCTGCGAGAGCAGTACGTC.

There are many counts of this clonotype. J is TRBJ1-5 and V is TRBV6-5; TRBD1 matches at 7 bases. Per the germline V gene, CDR1 is MNHEY and CDR2 is SVGAGI. V lost 5 bases to trimming and J lost 7 bases; unmatched junction nucleotides: 5. This CDR3 comprises 13 residues. For the CDR3, the DNA is TGTGCCAGCAGTATCGACAGGGCCCAGCCCCAGCATTTT. Translation gives CASSIDRAQPQHF.